This note documents a single TCR beta chain sequence. Its antigen is unidentified. This entry comes from a study of cytomegalovirus exposure and HLA in healthy donors. Study-level background: Inside one of the first data releases sat some 85 million unique TCRs taken from HLA-typed donors. Among the approximately 410 genotyped donors, around 81% were placed in the Caucasian-associated ancestry cluster.

V trimming: 1 base; J trimming: 6 bases; junction bases outside the gene matches: 3. CDR1 is KGHSH, CDR2 LQKENI, per germline. The CDR3 is made up of 14 amino acids. PCR involved 60 Vbeta and 13 Jbeta primers. Here immunoSEQ multiplex PCR was the method, and the copy in TCRdb shows in-frame clones only, minus some. Among more than 150,000 clones listed, about 85% were seen once. General study points: Researchers reportedly found TCR beta sequences accurately predicted most subjects' HLA-A and HLA-B alleles.

The receptor was isolated from a woman younger than 30 in good health and CMV-seronegative. V and J are TRBV18 and TRBJ2-1, with TRBD2 matching 7 bases. Sequencing used PBMCs. The CDR3 DNA reads as TGTGCCAGCTCACCACGGGAGGGGAGCAATGAGCAGTTCTTC. It yields the protein CASSPREGSNEQFF.